What follows are 24 T cell receptor beta chains derived from one specimen sequenced in a study of human T cells and chemical hapten exposure. Regarding time point: healthy volunteer bleed at 2 weeks. Unfractionated whole blood yielded the extracted total RNA. MiXCR, applied by TCRdb to the RACE reads, yields one record per CDR3 protein. Of around 31,000 distinct CDR3 sequences listed, over 7% were seen once; the top ten hold roughly 9.2%. Input material: whole blood. The receptors originated from a human donor in good health. Some clones in this sample may be carry-over from other donors' samples.

This clonotype was seen at least ten times. The chain has TRBV20-1 and TRBJ1-2, with 7 bases identical to TRBD1. The germline gives CDR1 DFQATT, CDR2 SNEGSKA (reference sequence). The V segment lost 5 bases and the J segment 3 bases; nucleotides outside the gene matches: 6. CDR3 length equals 13 residues. CDR3 DNA sequence: TGCAGTGCTCTTCGACAGGGCTACTATGGCTACACCTTC. Amino acid sequence: CSALRQGYYGYTF.

This clonotype was seen more than once but under ten times. The rearrangement uses TRBV10-3 and TRBJ2-3; tentative D call: TRBD2 (5 bases). There are 12 residues in the CDR3. Germline assignment: CDR1 ENHRY and CDR2 SYGVKD. Between the trimmed V and J ends, which lost 2 bases and 5 bases, there was a span of 5 bases. The CDR3: CAISETRDTQYF. CDR3 bases: TGTGCCATCAGTGAGACTAGAGATACGCAGTATTTT.

The genes are TRBV5-1 and TRBJ1-1; a possible D gene is TRBD1 (6 bases). Germline lookup yields CDR1 SGHRS and CDR2 YFSETQ. Trimming removed 0 bases from V and 4 bases from J, with 13 bases in between. CDR3 length: 15 amino acids. Written as DNA, the CDR3 is TGCGCCAGCAGCTTGGAGACAGGAGTAGGCACTGAAGCTTTCTTT. This codes for CASSLETGVGTEAFF.

Worth noting for this clonotype: Germline and junction disagree at one end, which may indicate a read error. The rearrangement links TRBV11-2 to TRBJ1-2, with 7 bases aligning to TRBD1. The CDR3 totals 13 residues. The germline V gene encodes CDR1 SGHAT and CDR2 FQNNGV. The CDR3 DNA sequence: TGTGCCAGCAGCTCAGGGGGTGACTATGGCGACACCTTC. Amino acid sequence: CASSSGGDYGDTF.

In its sample, this clonotype was seen many times. The chain is built from TRBV20-1 and TRBJ1-5; 7 bases line up with TRBD1. This CDR3 has 16 residues. The ends lost 0 bases at V and 4 bases at J; junction bases unmatched: 9. Germline V CDR1 and CDR2: DFQATT, SNEGSKA (reference sequence). The CDR3 sequence is CSARDIKGAGNQPQHF. DNA for the CDR3: TGCAGTGCTAGAGATATTAAGGGGGCAGGGAATCAGCCCCAGCATTTT.

This clonotype was recorded many times. This chain connects TRBV6-1 to TRBJ2-5; 10 bases align to TRBD2. V was pared by 4 bases and J by 4 bases, with 3 bases of the junction left unmatched. The CDR3 is 14 residues long. CDR1 is MNHNS and CDR2 is SASEGT in the germline V gene. The CDR3 is CASSGASGRETQYF. The CDR3 nucleotides are TGTGCCAGCAGTGGGGCTAGCGGGAGAGAGACCCAGTACTTC.

This clonotype was seen ten or more times. This sequence joins TRBV18 and TRBJ1-6; no definite D call. There are 13 residues in the CDR3. Per the germline V gene, CDR1 is KGHSH and CDR2 is LQKENI. With 2 bases removed from V and 5 bases from J, the gap between germline ends came to 4 bases. CDR3 residues: CASSPDNNSPLHF. In DNA, the CDR3 is TGTGCCAGCTCACCAGATAATAATTCACCCCTCCACTTT.

This rearrangement joins TRBV2 to TRBJ2-3; D is possibly TRBD1 (8 bases). V was clipped by 5 bases and J by 3 bases, with 15 bases between them. Germline V CDR1 and CDR2: SNHLY, FYNNEI. The CDR3 length is 15 residues. Here the CDR3 DNA reads TGTGCCAGCAGTTTACAGGGGGGGATGACAGATACGCAGTATTTT. This translates into CASSLQGGMTDTQYF. Using reference TRBV2 and TRBJ2-3 for the parts outside the CDR3, the full variable domain is EPEVTQTPSHQVTQMGQEVILRCVPISNHLYFYWYRQILGQKVEFLVSFYNNEISEKSEIFDDQFSVERPDGSNFTLKIRSTKLEDSAMYFCASSLQGGMTDTQYFGPGTRLTVL.

This clonotype was seen a few times. The V call is TRBV3-1, the J call TRBJ1-1, with a possible D match to TRBD1 (6 bases). V lost 2 bases to trimming and J lost 1 base, with 17 bases between them. There are 17 residues in the CDR3. CDR1 is LGHDT and CDR2 is YNNKEL in the germline V gene (reference sequence). The CDR3, as DNA: TGTGCCAGCAGCCAACTTCCGGGAACGGGACAGAACACTGAAGCTTTCTTT. Translation: CASSQLPGTGQNTEAFF.

There are many counts of this clonotype. This sequence joins TRBV28 and TRBJ2-7; D unresolved. Germline CDR1 is MDHEN and CDR2 is SYDVKM. The CDR3 totals 14 residues. The V end lost 4 bases, the J end lost 2 bases, and 12 bases lay between the germline ends. In DNA, the CDR3 is TGTGCCAGCAGTTCCCCGGTGACCACCTACGAGCAGTACTTC. Amino acid sequence: CASSSPVTTYEQYF.

This clonotype was recorded many times. DNA for the CDR3: TGTGCCATCAGTGAGTCGAGAGGGAACGGCTACACCTTC. This encodes CAISESRGNGYTF. The chain employs TRBV10-3 and TRBJ1-2; D gene unclear. This CDR3 region has 13 residues. Trimming took off 0 bases at V and 8 bases at J, with 10 bases between the two ends. Germline values: CDR1 ENHRY, CDR2 SYGVKD.

This clonotype was seen a few times. V and J are TRBV20-1 and TRBJ2-3; 12 bases line up with TRBD2. Germline V gene data show CDR1 as DFQATT and CDR2 as SNEGSKA (reference sequence). J was trimmed by 6 bases and V by 3 bases; bases with no gene match: 10. The CDR3 covers 16 residues. CDR3 sequence (DNA): TGCAGTGCTAGTGGCCTCTCTAGCGGGGGGGCGGATACGCAGTATTTT. Translated, it gives CSASGLSSGGADTQYF.

The chain combines TRBV12-3 or TRBV12-4 with TRBJ1-5, with D uncertain. V was clipped by 3 bases and J by 7 bases, with 7 bases between them. CDR3 length equals 12 residues. The CDR3 DNA is TGTGCCAGCAGTTTCCGGAAGCAGCCCCAGCATTTT. It translates to CASSFRKQPQHF.

The rearrangement joins TRBV10-3 to TRBJ2-2; D unclear. The CDR3 has 15 residues. The germline V and J ends were trimmed by 3 bases and 0 bases, with 8 bases remaining between them. The germline gives CDR1 ENHRY, CDR2 SYGVKD. The CDR3 DNA is TGTGCCATCAGTGAATGGGCACCGAACACCGGGGAGCTGTTTTTT. It codes for CAISEWAPNTGELFF.

V usage is TRBV27 and J usage is TRBJ1-6; D unresolved. Germline assignment: CDR1 MNHEY and CDR2 SMNVEV (reference sequence). The CDR3 has 15 residues. Trimming pared 8 bases from V and 9 bases from J, leaving 20 bases between. CDR3 bases: TGTGCCAGCGGCCCTGGGCGCAGATCCATTTCACCCCTCCACTTT. Amino acids: CASGPGRRSISPLHF.

This clonotype was picked up many times. The CDR3, as DNA: TGTGCCAGTAGACCCAGTTCTGGACTACCCATCTCCTACGAGCAGTACTTC. Its translation: CASRPSSGLPISYEQYF. The gene calls are TRBV27 and TRBJ2-7, with D tentatively TRBD2 (6 bases). The CDR3 length is 17 residues. The germline gives CDR1 MNHEY, CDR2 SMNVEV (reference sequence). V was pared by 9 bases and J by 0 bases, with 24 bases between.

Many counts were recorded for this clonotype. This chain uses TRBV2 with TRBJ1-1; no clear D gene. Trimming took off 5 bases at V and 1 base at J, with 8 bases between the two ends. Germline CDR1 is SNHLY and CDR2 is FYNNEI. The CDR3 covers 13 residues. CDR3 nucleotide sequence: TGTGCCAGCAGTTTAGTTCCGAACACTGAAGCTTTCTTT. Translation gives CASSLVPNTEAFF.

The chain has TRBV18 and TRBJ2-7; D possibly corresponds to TRBD1 (5 bases). V shed 3 bases and J shed 5 bases, with 14 bases lying between them. Germline V lookup: CDR1 KGHSH, CDR2 LQKENI. The CDR3 consists of 14 residues. CDR3 bases: TGTGCCAGCTCACCGCTCCAGGACACCGACGAGCAGTACTTC. Its translation is CASSPLQDTDEQYF.

This clonotype was counted between two and nine times. This chain connects TRBV11-2 to TRBJ1-1; TRBD1 is a possible D gene (5 bases). Germline V gene data show CDR1 as SGHAT and CDR2 as FQNNGV. The length of the CDR3 is 13 residues. V gave up 2 bases and J gave up 11 bases, with 15 bases separating them. Here the CDR3 reads CASSLREGPIAFF. CDR3 nucleotides: TGTGCCAGCAGCTTACGGGAGGGGCCAATCGCTTTCTTT.

This clonotype has a handful of counts. V usage is TRBV10-3 and J usage is TRBJ1-3; 8 bases align to TRBD1. The CDR3 spans 15 residues. The germline CDR1 and CDR2 sequences are ENHRY and SYGVKD. Trimming at V came to 3 bases and at J to 6 bases, leaving 7 bases not matched to a gene. CDR3 protein: CAISEGAGGENTIYF. CDR3 bases: TGTGCCATCAGTGAAGGGGCAGGGGGCGAAAACACCATATATTTT.

The chain recombines TRBV29-1 with TRBJ1-1; D unresolved. This CDR3 region has 13 residues. Trimming pared 6 bases from V and 1 base from J, leaving 12 bases between. Germline V gene sequence: CDR1 SQVTM, CDR2 ANQGSEA. The CDR3 sequence: CSVATPRNTEAFF. The CDR3 DNA reads TGCAGCGTCGCAACACCAAGGAACACTGAAGCTTTCTTT.

This clonotype was detected a few times. The CDR3 DNA reads as TGTGCCAGCAGTTCTACAGGGGTATCAGATACGCAGTATTTT. It encodes CASSSTGVSDTQYF. The genes are TRBV6-5 and TRBJ2-3, with TRBD1 matching 7 bases. From germline, CDR1 is MNHEY and CDR2 SVGAGI. This CDR3 has 14 residues. The junction had 5 bases not matched to a gene; V was cut back by 4 bases and J by 4 bases.

This clonotype was detected only a few times. CDR3 loop: CASRPQGAGYGYTF. CDR3 in DNA: TGCGCCAGCAGACCCCAGGGGGCTGGCTATGGCTACACCTTC. The chain combines TRBV4-1 with TRBJ1-2; 8 bases fit TRBD1. V shed 6 bases and J 4 bases; nucleotides not matched to a gene: 7. Looked up from germline, CDR1 is MGHRA and CDR2 is YSYEKL. This CDR3 is built from 14 residues.

A few counts support this clonotype. The CDR3 coding sequence is TGCGCCAGCACAGGGGGCAACACCGGGGAGCTGTTTTTT. Translated, it gives CASTGGNTGELFF. The chain recombines TRBV10-2 with TRBJ2-2; 8 nucleotides line up with TRBD1. Germline CDR1 is WSHSY and CDR2 is SAAADI. CDR3 length equals 13 residues. V trimming: 7 bases; J trimming: 2 bases; junction bases outside the gene matches: 0.